This TCR beta chain was sequenced in a study of blood T cell repertoires in COVID-19. Trimming at V came to 3 bases and at J to 1 base, leaving 6 bases not matched to a gene. The CDR3 spans 16 residues. Germline CDR1 is SNHLY and CDR2 is FYNNEI. Clones were read by immunoSEQ multiplex PCR, and TCRdb kept only the in-frame ones, dropping some. The profile shows roughly 60,000 clones, over 75% of them singletons. This TCR was recovered from a woman older than 75 with acute or convalescent COVID-19. This chain joins TRBV2 and TRBJ2-7, with 10 nucleotides matching TRBD1. The sample consisted of peripheral blood. This chain's CDR3 is CASSDGTGAVSYEQYF. The CDR3 DNA reads as TGTGCCAGCAGTGACGGGACAGGGGCAGTTTCCTACGAGCAGTACTTC.